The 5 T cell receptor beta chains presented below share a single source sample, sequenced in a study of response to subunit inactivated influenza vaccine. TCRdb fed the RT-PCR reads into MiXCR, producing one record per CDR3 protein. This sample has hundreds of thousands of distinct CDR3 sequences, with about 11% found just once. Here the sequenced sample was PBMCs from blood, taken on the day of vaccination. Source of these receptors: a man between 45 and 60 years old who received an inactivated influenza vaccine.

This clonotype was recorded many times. CDR3 sequence (DNA): TGTGCCACCAGTAGGGGCTACACAGATACGCAGTATTTT. Protein sequence: CATSRGYTDTQYF. The chain employs TRBV15 and TRBJ2-3; TRBD1 is a possible D gene (5 bases). Germline CDR1 is LNHNV and CDR2 is YYDKDF (reference sequence). The V end was cut by 6 bases, the J end by 2 bases, with 9 bases between. The CDR3 is 13 residues long.

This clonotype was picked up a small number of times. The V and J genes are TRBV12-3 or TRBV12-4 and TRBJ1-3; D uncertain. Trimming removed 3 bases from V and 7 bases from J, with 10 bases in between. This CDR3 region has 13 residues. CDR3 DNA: TGTGCCAGCAGTTTGGGGATGGCGAACACCATATATTTT. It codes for CASSLGMANTIYF.

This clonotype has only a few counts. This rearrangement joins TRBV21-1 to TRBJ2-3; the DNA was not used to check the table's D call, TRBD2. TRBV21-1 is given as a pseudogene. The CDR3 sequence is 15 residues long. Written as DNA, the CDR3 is TGTGCCAGCAACCTGGGACTAGCGGGGGGGGCTACGCAGTATTTT. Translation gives CASNLGLAGGATQYF.

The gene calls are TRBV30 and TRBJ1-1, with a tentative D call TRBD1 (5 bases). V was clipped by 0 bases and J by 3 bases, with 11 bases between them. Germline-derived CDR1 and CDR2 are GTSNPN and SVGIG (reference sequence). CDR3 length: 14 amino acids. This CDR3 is CAWSVRQGYTEAFF. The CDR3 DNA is TGTGCCTGGAGTGTACGGCAGGGATACACTGAAGCTTTCTTT.

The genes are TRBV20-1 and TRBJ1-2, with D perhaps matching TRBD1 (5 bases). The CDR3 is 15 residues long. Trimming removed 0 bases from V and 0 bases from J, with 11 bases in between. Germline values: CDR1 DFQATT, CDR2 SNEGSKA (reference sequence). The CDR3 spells CSAREGGPSNYGYTF. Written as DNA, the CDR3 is TGCAGTGCTAGAGAGGGGGGACCTTCTAACTATGGCTACACCTTC.